A single T cell receptor beta chain is shown here with its context. These data are taken from a study of blood T cell repertoires in COVID-19. Study summary: The analysed material was cDNA or gDNA that came from T cells, B-cell-depleted T cells, or PBMCs.

CDR3 length equals 14 residues. Trimming cost V 6 bases and J 4 bases; bases outside gene matches: 7. Germline CDR1 and CDR2: MDHEN and SYDVKM. Individuals drawn from 24 US areas were roughly 18 to 95 years old. Recovered status applied to Cohort 3 donors who had two consecutive negative PCRs. It also applied to those with clearance or with symptom resolution. Per the original methods: From reference gene primer amplification, estimates of nucleated cell counts were derived. Using immunoSEQ multiplex PCR, the repertoire was profiled, and TCRdb retains in-frame clones only, with some absent. That table supplies the V and J calls and clone size; D and trimming were determined from the DNA. The sample lists over 250,000 clones; more than 80% were seen once.

Material for sequencing was PBMCs or T cells enriched from blood (not recorded which). The TCR sequence derives from a woman in her 30s who had recovered from COVID-19. This rearrangement joins TRBV28 to TRBJ2-5; TRBD1 matches 8 bases. This chain's CDR3 is CASSMGGQGETQYF. CDR3 DNA: TGTGCCAGCAGCATGGGTGGACAGGGAGAGACCCAGTACTTC.